The rows below give T cell receptor beta chains drawn from one sample of a study of long-term antiretroviral therapy in people with HIV. The repertoire was sequenced with immunoSEQ multiplex PCR; TCRdb's copy has only in-frame clones and lacks some. The table includes tens of thousands of clones, around 85% detected once. Source: unsorted PBMCs, taken 2.2 years after starting antiretroviral therapy. These receptors were obtained from a man aged 18-30 years with HIV. CDR3s include the opening cysteine and the closing phenylalanine or tryptophan. Fields, in order: CDR3 DNA, CDR3 protein, D gene, clone size, V gene, CDR3 length, J gene. A D gene is named only where the DNA matches it firmly. A row's size may be missing; if present it is once, few, many or a size class.

cdr3_nt: TGCGCCAGCAGCTTTTCCGTTATAAGGGAGAACACTGAAGCTTTCTTT; cdr3_aa: CASSFSVIRENTEAFF; d_call: .; clone_size: .; v_call: TRBV5-1; cdr3_length: 16; j_call: TRBJ1-1
cdr3_nt: TGTGCCAGCAGTGAATCTCCCCAGGGAGGCCAGCCCCAGCATTTT; cdr3_aa: CASSESPQGGQPQHF; d_call: .; clone_size: .; v_call: TRBV6-1; cdr3_length: 15; j_call: TRBJ1-5
cdr3_nt: TGTGCCAGCAGTCCCGGGACTAGCGGGATTTCTACAGATACGCAGTATTTT; cdr3_aa: CASSPGTSGISTDTQYF; d_call: TRBD2; clone_size: once; v_call: TRBV27; cdr3_length: 17; j_call: TRBJ2-3
cdr3_nt: TGCGCCAGCAGCCAAGAGGGGGGAGATGGCTACACCTTC; cdr3_aa: CASSQEGGDGYTF; d_call: .; clone_size: few; v_call: TRBV4-1; cdr3_length: 13; j_call: TRBJ1-2
cdr3_nt: TGTGCCAGCAGTCTAATTGGGATCTCCTACGAGCAGTACTTC; cdr3_aa: CASSLIGISYEQYF; d_call: .; clone_size: .; v_call: TRBV6-5; cdr3_length: 14; j_call: TRBJ2-7
cdr3_nt: TGTGCCAGTAGTTCCGGGTGGCACACTGAAGCTTTCTTT; cdr3_aa: CASSSGWHTEAFF; d_call: .; clone_size: few; v_call: TRBV19; cdr3_length: 13; j_call: TRBJ1-1
cdr3_nt: TGTGCCAGCAGCTGGACTAGCGGCTCCTACAATGAGCAGTTCTTC; cdr3_aa: CASSWTSGSYNEQFF; d_call: TRBD2; clone_size: .; v_call: TRBV7-3; cdr3_length: 15; j_call: TRBJ2-1
cdr3_nt: TGTGCCAGTAGTATAGACAACACGGGGTACTATGGCTACACCTTC; cdr3_aa: CASSIDNTGYYGYTF; d_call: .; clone_size: .; v_call: TRBV19; cdr3_length: 15; j_call: TRBJ1-2
cdr3_nt: TGCGCCAGCAGCAGCCTAGCGGGAGGGACAGATACGCAGTATTTT; cdr3_aa: CASSSLAGGTDTQYF; d_call: TRBD2; clone_size: .; v_call: TRBV5-1; cdr3_length: 15; j_call: TRBJ2-3
cdr3_nt: TGTGCCAGCAGCCCCCGGACTAGCGGGGGGCCGAACACCGGGGAGCTGTTTTTT; cdr3_aa: CASSPRTSGGPNTGELFF; d_call: TRBD2; clone_size: once; v_call: TRBV7-8; cdr3_length: 18; j_call: TRBJ2-2
cdr3_nt: TGTGCCAGTAGTATAGCAGCGGGGGTCTACAATGAGCAGTTCTTC; cdr3_aa: CASSIAAGVYNEQFF; d_call: TRBD2; clone_size: .; v_call: TRBV19; cdr3_length: 15; j_call: TRBJ2-1
cdr3_nt: TGTGCCAGCAGCTCGAGATCGGGACAGGAGACTAGCACAGATACGCAGTATTTT; cdr3_aa: CASSSRSGQETSTDTQYF; d_call: TRBD1; clone_size: .; v_call: TRBV13; cdr3_length: 18; j_call: TRBJ2-3
cdr3_nt: TGCAGCGTGAGTCTGGGCACCTCCTACGAGCAGTACTTC; cdr3_aa: CSVSLGTSYEQYF; d_call: .; clone_size: .; v_call: TRBV29-1; cdr3_length: 13; j_call: TRBJ2-7
cdr3_nt: TGTGCCAGCAGCCTGCCCCATGGGGGGTCTGGAGAGACCCAGTACTTC; cdr3_aa: CASSLPHGGSGETQYF; d_call: .; clone_size: .; v_call: TRBV5-6; cdr3_length: 16; j_call: TRBJ2-5
cdr3_nt: TGTGCCAGCAGCCTCGATTCCTACCGTTCCTACGAGCAGTACTTC; cdr3_aa: CASSLDSYRSYEQYF; d_call: .; clone_size: .; v_call: TRBV5-4; cdr3_length: 15; j_call: TRBJ2-7
cdr3_nt: TGCGCCAGCAGCCAAATCTACCGGTGGGACAGGGGAGGCGATACGCAGTATTTT; cdr3_aa: CASSQIYRWDRGGDTQYF; d_call: TRBD1; clone_size: once; v_call: TRBV5-1; cdr3_length: 18; j_call: TRBJ2-3
cdr3_nt: TGTGCCAGTAGCCGTGACAGGGGGAACGCCGGGGAGCTGTTTTTT; cdr3_aa: CASSRDRGNAGELFF; d_call: TRBD1; clone_size: .; v_call: TRBV19; cdr3_length: 15; j_call: TRBJ2-2
cdr3_nt: TGTGCCAGTAGTAACGTATGGACAGGGTCTGATGAAAAACTGTTTTTT; cdr3_aa: CASSNVWTGSDEKLFF; d_call: TRBD1; clone_size: .; v_call: TRBV19; cdr3_length: 16; j_call: TRBJ1-4
cdr3_nt: TGTGCCAGTAGTATAGGGGGGGTGAACACTGAAGCTTTCTTT; cdr3_aa: CASSIGGVNTEAFF; d_call: .; clone_size: few; v_call: TRBV19; cdr3_length: 14; j_call: TRBJ1-1
cdr3_nt: TGTGCCAGCAGCTTATTTTTCCGGGGAGGGGAAAAACTGTTTTTT; cdr3_aa: CASSLFFRGGEKLFF; d_call: .; clone_size: .; v_call: TRBV7-9; cdr3_length: 15; j_call: TRBJ1-4
cdr3_nt: TGTGCCATCAAGACTAGCGGAAAGGCCAATGAGCAGTTCTTC; cdr3_aa: CAIKTSGKANEQFF; d_call: TRBD2; clone_size: .; v_call: TRBV10-3; cdr3_length: 14; j_call: TRBJ2-1
cdr3_nt: TGCAGCGTTGAAGTTCCGGGAGGGCCCCACGAGCAGTACTTC; cdr3_aa: CSVEVPGGPHEQYF; d_call: TRBD2; clone_size: once; v_call: TRBV29-1; cdr3_length: 14; j_call: TRBJ2-7
cdr3_nt: TGTGCCATCCGGAACCGTAAAGGGGCTAATGAAAAACTGTTTTTT; cdr3_aa: CAIRNRKGANEKLFF; d_call: .; clone_size: .; v_call: TRBV28; cdr3_length: 15; j_call: TRBJ1-4
cdr3_nt: TGCGCCAGCAGTGAGGAAACCGGGGAGCTGTTTTTT; cdr3_aa: CASSEETGELFF; d_call: .; clone_size: few; v_call: TRBV10-1; cdr3_length: 12; j_call: TRBJ2-2
cdr3_nt: TGCGCCAGCAGCTTAACTCCCGTGGGACAGGGGATGAATCAGCCCCAGCATTTT; cdr3_aa: CASSLTPVGQGMNQPQHF; d_call: TRBD1; clone_size: .; v_call: TRBV5-1; cdr3_length: 18; j_call: TRBJ1-5
cdr3_nt: TGTGCCAGCAGTTCGGCGTGGGGACAGGGGAGGGATGAGCAGTTCTTC; cdr3_aa: CASSSAWGQGRDEQFF; d_call: TRBD1; clone_size: .; v_call: TRBV6-6; cdr3_length: 16; j_call: TRBJ2-1
cdr3_nt: TGTGCCAGTAGTCCCTGGGAGGATAATTCACCCCTCCACTTT; cdr3_aa: CASSPWEDNSPLHF; d_call: .; clone_size: .; v_call: TRBV19; cdr3_length: 14; j_call: TRBJ1-6
cdr3_nt: TGTGCCAGTAGACCGTTGGCAGGGACTTACGAGCAGTACTTC; cdr3_aa: CASRPLAGTYEQYF; d_call: .; clone_size: .; v_call: TRBV19; cdr3_length: 14; j_call: TRBJ2-7
cdr3_nt: TGCGCCAGCAGCTTGGCCACAGGGCCTAATGAAAAACTGTTTTTT; cdr3_aa: CASSLATGPNEKLFF; d_call: .; clone_size: .; v_call: TRBV5-1; cdr3_length: 15; j_call: TRBJ1-4
cdr3_nt: TGTGCCAGCGGATCCTATAATTCACCCCTCCACTTT; cdr3_aa: CASGSYNSPLHF; d_call: .; clone_size: .; v_call: TRBV5-6; cdr3_length: 12; j_call: TRBJ1-6
cdr3_nt: TGTGCCTGGAGTAGGGGACAGGTTGGCAATCAGCCCCAGCATTTT; cdr3_aa: CAWSRGQVGNQPQHF; d_call: TRBD1; clone_size: .; v_call: TRBV30; cdr3_length: 15; j_call: TRBJ1-5
cdr3_nt: TGTGCCAGCTCAGATACAGGGGGCCTCAATTCACCCCTCCACTTT; cdr3_aa: CASSDTGGLNSPLHF; d_call: TRBD1; clone_size: .; v_call: TRBV18; cdr3_length: 15; j_call: TRBJ1-6
cdr3_nt: TGTGCCTGGAATACGGGGCAGGGAAATTCACCCCTCCACTTT; cdr3_aa: CAWNTGQGNSPLHF; d_call: .; clone_size: .; v_call: TRBV30; cdr3_length: 14; j_call: TRBJ1-6
cdr3_nt: TGTGCCAGCTCATACAGTGTGACGACCGGGGAGCTGTTTTTT; cdr3_aa: CASSYSVTTGELFF; d_call: .; clone_size: .; v_call: TRBV18; cdr3_length: 14; j_call: TRBJ2-2
cdr3_nt: TGCAGCGTTGAATATCAGGGGGCGAAAAAGACTGAAGCTTTCTTT; cdr3_aa: CSVEYQGAKKTEAFF; d_call: TRBD1; clone_size: .; v_call: TRBV29-1; cdr3_length: 15; j_call: TRBJ1-1